This T cell receptor (beta chain) is drawn from a study of cytotoxic CD8 clonotypes in ibrutinib-treated CLL. Study-level results: In comparison with age-matched healthy donors, baseline clonality was higher and tracked circulating CD8+ T-cell counts. There were differences in sampling times between sustained-remission and progressing patients.

As regards this clone: As yet, its antigen is unknown.

This CDR3 comprises 15 residues. The germline gives CDR1 MDHEN, CDR2 SYDVKM. Trimming left V 5 bases short and J 4 bases short, with 17 bases between. Sequencing was designed to attain a depth spanning 1 in 200,000 to 1 in 1 million T cells. Clones were sequenced by immunoSEQ multiplex PCR, and TCRdb holds only the in-frame ones, with some missing. The sample yields 25,000 to 35,000 clones, 85% seen once. The V gene is TRBV28, the J gene TRBJ1-2; D is undetermined. The source is a human donor with chronic lymphocytic leukemia. The input for sequencing was PBMCs, taken after 24 months of ibrutinib treatment. In DNA form, the CDR3 reads TGTGCCAGCAGTCCATCCCAGGTGACCATCTATGGCTACACCTTC. This gives the protein CASSPSQVTIYGYTF.